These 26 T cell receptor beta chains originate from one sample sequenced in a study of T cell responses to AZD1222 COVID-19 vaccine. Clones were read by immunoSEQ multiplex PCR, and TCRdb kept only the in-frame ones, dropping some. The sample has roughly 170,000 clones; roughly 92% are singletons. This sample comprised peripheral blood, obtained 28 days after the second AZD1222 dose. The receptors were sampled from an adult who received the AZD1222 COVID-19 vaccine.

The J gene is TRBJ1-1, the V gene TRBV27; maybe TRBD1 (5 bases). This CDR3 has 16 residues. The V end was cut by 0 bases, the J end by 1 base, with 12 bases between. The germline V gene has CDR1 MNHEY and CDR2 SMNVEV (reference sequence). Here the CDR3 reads CASSLSPGAPNTEAFF. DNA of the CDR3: TGTGCCAGCAGTTTATCGCCCGGGGCCCCGAACACTGAAGCTTTCTTT.

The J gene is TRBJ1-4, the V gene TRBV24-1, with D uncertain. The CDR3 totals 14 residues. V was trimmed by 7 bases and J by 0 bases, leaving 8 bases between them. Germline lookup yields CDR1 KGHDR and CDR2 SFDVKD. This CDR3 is CATREGSTNEKLFF. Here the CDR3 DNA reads TGTGCCACCAGAGAGGGTTCAACTAATGAAAAACTGTTTTTT.

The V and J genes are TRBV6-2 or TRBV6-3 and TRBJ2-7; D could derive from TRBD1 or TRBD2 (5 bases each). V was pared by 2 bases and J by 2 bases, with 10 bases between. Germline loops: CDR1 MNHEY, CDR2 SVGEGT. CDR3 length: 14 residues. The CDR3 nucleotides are TGTGCCAGCAGTTACGGGACGGAGACCTACGAGCAGTACTTC. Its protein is CASSYGTETYEQYF.

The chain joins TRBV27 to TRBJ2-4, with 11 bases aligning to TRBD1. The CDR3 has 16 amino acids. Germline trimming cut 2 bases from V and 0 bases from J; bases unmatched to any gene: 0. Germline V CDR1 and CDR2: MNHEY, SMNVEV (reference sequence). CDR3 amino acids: CASSLGTGGAKNIQYF. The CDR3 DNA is TGTGCCAGCAGTTTAGGGACAGGGGGAGCCAAAAACATTCAGTACTTC.

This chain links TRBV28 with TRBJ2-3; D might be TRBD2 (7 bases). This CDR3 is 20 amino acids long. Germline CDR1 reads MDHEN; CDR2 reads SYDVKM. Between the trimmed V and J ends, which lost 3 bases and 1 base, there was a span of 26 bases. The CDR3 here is CASSFRTVYGLGRGTDTQYF. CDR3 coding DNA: TGTGCCAGCAGTTTCCGGACAGTATATGGACTGGGGAGGGGCACAGATACGCAGTATTTT. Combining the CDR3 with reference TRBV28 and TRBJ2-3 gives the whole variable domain DVKVTQSSRYLVKRTGEKVFLECVQDMDHENMFWYRQDPGLGLRLIYFSYDVKMKEKGDIPEGYSVSREKKERFSLILESASTNQTSMYLCASSFRTVYGLGRGTDTQYFGPGTRLTVL.

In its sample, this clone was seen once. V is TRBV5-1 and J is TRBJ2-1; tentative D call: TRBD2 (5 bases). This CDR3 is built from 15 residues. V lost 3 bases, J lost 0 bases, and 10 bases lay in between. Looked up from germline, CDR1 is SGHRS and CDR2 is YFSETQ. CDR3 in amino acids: CASSSDSSSYNEQFF. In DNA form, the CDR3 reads TGCGCCAGCAGCTCGGACTCGAGCTCCTACAATGAGCAGTTCTTC.

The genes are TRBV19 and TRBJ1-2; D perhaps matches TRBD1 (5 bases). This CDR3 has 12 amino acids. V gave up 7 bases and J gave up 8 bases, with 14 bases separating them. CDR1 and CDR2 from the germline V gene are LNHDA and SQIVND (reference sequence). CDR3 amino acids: CASNGPGGGYTF. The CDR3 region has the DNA TGTGCCAGTAACGGGCCCGGGGGGGGCTACACCTTC.

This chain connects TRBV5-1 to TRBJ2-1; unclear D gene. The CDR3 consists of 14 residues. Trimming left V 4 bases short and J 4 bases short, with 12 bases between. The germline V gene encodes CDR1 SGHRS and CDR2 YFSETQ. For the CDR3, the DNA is TGCGCCAGCAGCCCCCTCTTGGGGTACAATGAGCAGTTCTTC. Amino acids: CASSPLLGYNEQFF.

CDR3 residues: CASSPGTEPTGELFF. CDR3 DNA sequence: TGTGCCAGCAGCCCAGGGACTGAACCCACCGGGGAGCTGTTTTTT. The chain combines TRBV5-4 with TRBJ2-2; TRBD2 is a possible D gene (6 bases). V was trimmed by 4 bases and J by 4 bases, leaving 14 bases between them. CDR1 and CDR2 from the germline V gene are SGHNT and YYREEE (reference sequence). There are 15 residues in the CDR3.

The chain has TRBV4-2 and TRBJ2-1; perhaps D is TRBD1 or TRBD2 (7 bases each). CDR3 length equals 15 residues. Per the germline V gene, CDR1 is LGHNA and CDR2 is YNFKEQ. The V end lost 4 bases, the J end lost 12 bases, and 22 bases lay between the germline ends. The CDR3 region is CASSPQATGWEGQFF. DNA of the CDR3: TGTGCCAGCAGCCCCCAAGCGACAGGGTGGGAGGGGCAGTTCTTC.

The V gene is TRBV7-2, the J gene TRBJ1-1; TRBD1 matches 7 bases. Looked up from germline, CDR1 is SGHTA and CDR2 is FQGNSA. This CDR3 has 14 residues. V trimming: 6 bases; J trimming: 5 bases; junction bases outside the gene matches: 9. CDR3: CASSRIQGVTEAFF. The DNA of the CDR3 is TGTGCCAGCAGTCGGATTCAGGGGGTAACTGAAGCTTTCTTT.

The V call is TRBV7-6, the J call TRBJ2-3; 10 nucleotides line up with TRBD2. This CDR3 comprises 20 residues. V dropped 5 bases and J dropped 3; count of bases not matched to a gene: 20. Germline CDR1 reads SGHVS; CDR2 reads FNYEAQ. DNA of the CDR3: TGTGCCAGCAGCCCTACCGCCCCCAGCGGGGGGGCCCCGGAGACAGATACGCAGTATTTT. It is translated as CASSPTAPSGGAPETDTQYF.

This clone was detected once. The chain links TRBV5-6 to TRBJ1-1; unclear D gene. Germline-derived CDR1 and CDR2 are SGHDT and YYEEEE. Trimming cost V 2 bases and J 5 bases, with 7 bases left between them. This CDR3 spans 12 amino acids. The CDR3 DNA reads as TGTGCCAGCAGCTTCGACGAGACTGAAGCTTTCTTT. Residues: CASSFDETEAFF.

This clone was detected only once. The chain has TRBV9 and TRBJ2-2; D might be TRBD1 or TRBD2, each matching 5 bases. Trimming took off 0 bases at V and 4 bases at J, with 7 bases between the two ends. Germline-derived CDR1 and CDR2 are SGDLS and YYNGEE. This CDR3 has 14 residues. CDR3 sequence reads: CASSVERGTGELFF. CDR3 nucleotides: TGTGCCAGCAGCGTAGAGAGGGGCACCGGGGAGCTGTTTTTT.

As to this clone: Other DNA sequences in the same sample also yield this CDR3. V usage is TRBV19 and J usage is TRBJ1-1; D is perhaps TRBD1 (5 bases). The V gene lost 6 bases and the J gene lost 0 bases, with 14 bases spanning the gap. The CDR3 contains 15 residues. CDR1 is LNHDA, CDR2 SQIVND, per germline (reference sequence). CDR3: CASRSGGRMNTEAFF. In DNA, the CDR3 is TGTGCCAGTAGATCGGGGGGGAGGATGAACACTGAAGCTTTCTTT.

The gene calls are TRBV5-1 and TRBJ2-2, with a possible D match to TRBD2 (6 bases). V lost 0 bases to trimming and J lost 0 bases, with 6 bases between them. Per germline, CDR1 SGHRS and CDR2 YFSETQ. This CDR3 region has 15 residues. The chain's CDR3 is CASSLAGANTGELFF. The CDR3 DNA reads TGCGCCAGCAGCTTGGCGGGGGCGAACACCGGGGAGCTGTTTTTT.

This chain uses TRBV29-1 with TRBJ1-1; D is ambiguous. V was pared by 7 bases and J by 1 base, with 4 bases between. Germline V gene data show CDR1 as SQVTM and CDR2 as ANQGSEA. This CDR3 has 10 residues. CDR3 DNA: TGCAGCGGCGGGAACACTGAAGCTTTCTTT. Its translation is CSGGNTEAFF.

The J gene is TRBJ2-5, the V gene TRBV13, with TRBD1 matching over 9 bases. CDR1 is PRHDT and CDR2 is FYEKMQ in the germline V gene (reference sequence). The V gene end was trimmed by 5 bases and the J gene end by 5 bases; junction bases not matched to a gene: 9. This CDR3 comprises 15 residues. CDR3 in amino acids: CASSVQTGGGETQYF. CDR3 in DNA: TGTGCCAGCAGCGTCCAAACAGGGGGCGGGGAGACCCAGTACTTC.

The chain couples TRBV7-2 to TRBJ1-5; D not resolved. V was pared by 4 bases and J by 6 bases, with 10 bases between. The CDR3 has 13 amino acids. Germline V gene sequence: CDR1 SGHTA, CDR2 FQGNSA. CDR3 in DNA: TGTGCCAGCAGCTCGGTCGAGGGTCAGCCCCAGCATTTT. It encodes CASSSVEGQPQHF.

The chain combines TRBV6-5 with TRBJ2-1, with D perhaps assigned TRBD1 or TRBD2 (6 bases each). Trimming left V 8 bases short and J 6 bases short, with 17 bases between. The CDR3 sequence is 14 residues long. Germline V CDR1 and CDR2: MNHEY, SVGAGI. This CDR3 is CASQGSAGFNEQFF. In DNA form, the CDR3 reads TGTGCCAGCCAGGGGAGTGCGGGGTTCAATGAGCAGTTCTTC.

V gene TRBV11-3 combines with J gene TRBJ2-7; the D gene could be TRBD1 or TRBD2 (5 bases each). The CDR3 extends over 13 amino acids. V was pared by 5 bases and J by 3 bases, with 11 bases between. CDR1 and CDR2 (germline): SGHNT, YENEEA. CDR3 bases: TGTGCCAGCAGCCCAGGGACGGTCTACGAGCAGTACTTC. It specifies CASSPGTVYEQYF. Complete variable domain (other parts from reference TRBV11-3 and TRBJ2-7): EAGVVQSPRYKIIEKKQPVAFWCNPISGHNTLYWYLQNLGQGPELLIRYENEEAVDDSQLPKDRFSAERLKGVDSTLKIQPAELGDSAVYLCASSPGTVYEQYFGPGTRLTVT.

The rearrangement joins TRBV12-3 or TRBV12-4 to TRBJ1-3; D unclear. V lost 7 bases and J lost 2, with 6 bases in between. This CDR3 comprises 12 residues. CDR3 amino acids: CASNRAGNTIYF. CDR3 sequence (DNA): TGTGCCAGCAACCGAGCTGGAAACACCATATATTTT.

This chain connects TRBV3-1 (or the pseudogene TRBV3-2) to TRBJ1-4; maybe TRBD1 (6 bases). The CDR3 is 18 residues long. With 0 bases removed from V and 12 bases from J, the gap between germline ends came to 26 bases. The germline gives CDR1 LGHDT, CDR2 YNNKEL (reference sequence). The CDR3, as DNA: TGTGCCAGCAGCCAAGAGGGGGGGCAAGCAGATCCCGGCGAGGAACTGTTTTTT. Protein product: CASSQEGGQADPGEELFF.

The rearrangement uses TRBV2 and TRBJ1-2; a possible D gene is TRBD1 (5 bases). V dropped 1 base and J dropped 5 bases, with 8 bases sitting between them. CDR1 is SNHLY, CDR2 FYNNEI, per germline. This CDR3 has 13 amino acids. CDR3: CASSEGEGYGYTF. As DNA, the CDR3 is TGTGCCAGCAGTGAAGGGGAGGGGTATGGCTACACCTTC.

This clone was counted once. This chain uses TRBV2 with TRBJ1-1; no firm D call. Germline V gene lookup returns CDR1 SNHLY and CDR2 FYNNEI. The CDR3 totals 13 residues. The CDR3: CVSFYFMNTEAFF. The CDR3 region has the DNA TGTGTCTCATTTTACTTTATGAACACTGAAGCTTTCTTT.

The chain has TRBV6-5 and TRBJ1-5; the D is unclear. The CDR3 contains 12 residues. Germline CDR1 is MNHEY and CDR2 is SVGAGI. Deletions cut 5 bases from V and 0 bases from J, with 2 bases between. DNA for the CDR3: TGTGCCAGCAGTCCTAGCAATCAGCCCCAGCATTTT. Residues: CASSPSNQPQHF.